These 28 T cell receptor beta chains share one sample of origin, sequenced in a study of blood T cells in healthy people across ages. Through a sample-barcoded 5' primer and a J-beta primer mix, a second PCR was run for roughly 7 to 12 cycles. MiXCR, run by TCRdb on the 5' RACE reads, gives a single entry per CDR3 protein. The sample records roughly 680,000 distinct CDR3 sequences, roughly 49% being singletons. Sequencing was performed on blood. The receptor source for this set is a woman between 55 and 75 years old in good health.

The CDR3 loop reads CSAIKEVTDTQYF. The CDR3 DNA sequence: TGCAGTGCTATTAAAGAAGTAACAGATACGCAGTATTTT. The chain carries TRBV20-1 and TRBJ2-3; D call uncertain. V shed 4 bases and J shed 3 bases, with 11 bases lying between them. Germline V gene lookup returns CDR1 DFQATT and CDR2 SNEGSKA (reference sequence). The CDR3 contains 13 residues.

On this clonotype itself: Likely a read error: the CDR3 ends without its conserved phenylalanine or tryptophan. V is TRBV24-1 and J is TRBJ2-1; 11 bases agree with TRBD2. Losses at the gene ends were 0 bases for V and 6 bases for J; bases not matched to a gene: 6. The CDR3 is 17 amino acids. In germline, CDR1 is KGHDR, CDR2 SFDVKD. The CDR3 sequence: CATSDLELAGARNEQFV. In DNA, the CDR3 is TGTGCCACCAGTGATTTGGAACTAGCGGGAGCCCGCAATGAGCAGTTCGTC.

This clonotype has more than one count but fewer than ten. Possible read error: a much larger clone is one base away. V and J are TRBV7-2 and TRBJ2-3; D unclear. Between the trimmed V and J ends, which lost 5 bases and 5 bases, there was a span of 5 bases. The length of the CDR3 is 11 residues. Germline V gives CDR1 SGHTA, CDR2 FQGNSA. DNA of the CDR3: TGTGCCAGCAGCCACAAAGATACGCAGTATTTT. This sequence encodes CASSHKDTQYF.

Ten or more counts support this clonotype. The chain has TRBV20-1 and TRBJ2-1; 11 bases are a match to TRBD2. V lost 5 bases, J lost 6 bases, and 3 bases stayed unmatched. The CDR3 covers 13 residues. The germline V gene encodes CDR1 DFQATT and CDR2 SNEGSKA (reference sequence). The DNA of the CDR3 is TGCAGTGCTTTAGCGGGAGGGTTCAATGAGCAGTTCTTC. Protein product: CSALAGGFNEQFF.

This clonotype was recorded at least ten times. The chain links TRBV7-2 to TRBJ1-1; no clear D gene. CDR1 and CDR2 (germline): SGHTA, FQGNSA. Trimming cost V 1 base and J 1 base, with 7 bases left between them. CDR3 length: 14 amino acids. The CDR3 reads CASSLGRANTEAFF. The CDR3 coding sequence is TGTGCCAGCAGCTTAGGGAGGGCGAACACTGAAGCTTTCTTT.

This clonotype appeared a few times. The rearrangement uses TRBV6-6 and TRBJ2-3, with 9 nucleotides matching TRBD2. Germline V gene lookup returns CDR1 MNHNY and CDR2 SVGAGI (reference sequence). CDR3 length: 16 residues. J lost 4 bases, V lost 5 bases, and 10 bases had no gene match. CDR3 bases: TGTGCCAGCAGTCTTCTAGCGGGGAGGGGGGCAGATACGCAGTATTTT. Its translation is CASSLLAGRGADTQYF.

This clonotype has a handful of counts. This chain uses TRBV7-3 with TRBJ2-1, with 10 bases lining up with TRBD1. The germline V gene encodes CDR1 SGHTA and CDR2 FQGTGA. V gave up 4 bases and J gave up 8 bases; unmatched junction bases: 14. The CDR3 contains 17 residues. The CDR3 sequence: CASSSSARDRGIDEQFF. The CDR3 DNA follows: TGTGCCAGCAGCTCATCGGCCCGGGACAGGGGTATAGATGAGCAGTTCTTC.

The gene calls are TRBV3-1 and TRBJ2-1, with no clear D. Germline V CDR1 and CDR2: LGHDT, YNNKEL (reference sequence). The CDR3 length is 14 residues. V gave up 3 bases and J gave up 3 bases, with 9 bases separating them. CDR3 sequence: CASSHTGIYNEQFF. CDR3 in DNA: TGTGCCAGCAGCCATACTGGAATCTACAATGAGCAGTTCTTC.

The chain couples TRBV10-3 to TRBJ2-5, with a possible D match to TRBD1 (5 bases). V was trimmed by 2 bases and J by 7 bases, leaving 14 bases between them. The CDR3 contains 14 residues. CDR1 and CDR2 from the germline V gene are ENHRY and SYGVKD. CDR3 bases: TGTGCCATCAGTGAGCTTCAGGGCCCGGGGACCCAGTACTTC. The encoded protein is CAISELQGPGTQYF.

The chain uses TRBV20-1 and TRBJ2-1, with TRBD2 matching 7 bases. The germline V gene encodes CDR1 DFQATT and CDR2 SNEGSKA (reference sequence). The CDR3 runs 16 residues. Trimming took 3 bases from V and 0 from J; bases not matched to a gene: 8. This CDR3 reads CSARRTSGASYNEQFF. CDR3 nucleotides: TGCAGTGCTAGGCGGACCAGCGGGGCCTCCTACAATGAGCAGTTCTTC.

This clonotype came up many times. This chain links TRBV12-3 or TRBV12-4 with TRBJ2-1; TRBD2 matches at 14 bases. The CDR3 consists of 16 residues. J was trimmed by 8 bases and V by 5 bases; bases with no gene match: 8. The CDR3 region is CASSQRTSGRSYEQFF. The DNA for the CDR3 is TGTGCCAGCAGTCAAAGGACTAGCGGGAGGTCGTATGAGCAGTTCTTC.

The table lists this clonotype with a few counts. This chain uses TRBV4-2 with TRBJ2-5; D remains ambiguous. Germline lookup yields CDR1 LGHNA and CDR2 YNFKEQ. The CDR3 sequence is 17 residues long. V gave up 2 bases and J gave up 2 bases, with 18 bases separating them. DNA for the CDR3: TGTGCCAGCAGCCAACCCGGACCGGGCCTTGGGCAAGAGACCCAGTACTTC. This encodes CASSQPGPGLGQETQYF.

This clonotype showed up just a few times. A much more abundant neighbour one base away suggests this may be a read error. CDR3 in DNA: TGTGCCAGCAGTGCAATACAGGGGCGGGAGACCCAGTACTTC. This sequence encodes CASSAIQGRETQYF. V gene TRBV12-3 or TRBV12-4 combines with J gene TRBJ2-5, with 7 bases lining up with TRBD1. V trimming: 5 bases; J trimming: 5 bases; junction bases outside the gene matches: 8. This CDR3 has 14 amino acids.

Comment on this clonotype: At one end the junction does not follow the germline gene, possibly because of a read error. CDR3 DNA: TGTACCAGCAGCTTAGAAACCCGGCGGGAGCAGTACTTC. It codes for CTSSLETRREQYF. The V call is TRBV11-1, the J call TRBJ2-7; no firm D call. This CDR3 is 13 amino acids long. Germline assignment: CDR1 SGHAT and CDR2 FQDESV (reference sequence).

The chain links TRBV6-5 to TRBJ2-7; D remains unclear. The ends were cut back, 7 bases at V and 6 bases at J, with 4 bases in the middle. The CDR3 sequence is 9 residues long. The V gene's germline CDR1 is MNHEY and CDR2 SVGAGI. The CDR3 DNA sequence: TGTGCCAGCATATGCGAGCAGTACTTC. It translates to CASICEQYF.

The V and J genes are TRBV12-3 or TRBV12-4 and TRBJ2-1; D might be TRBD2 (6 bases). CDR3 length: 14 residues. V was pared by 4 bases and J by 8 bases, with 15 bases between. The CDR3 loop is CASSSGGLSDEQFF. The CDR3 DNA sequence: TGTGCCAGCAGTTCTGGGGGACTCTCGGATGAGCAGTTCTTC.

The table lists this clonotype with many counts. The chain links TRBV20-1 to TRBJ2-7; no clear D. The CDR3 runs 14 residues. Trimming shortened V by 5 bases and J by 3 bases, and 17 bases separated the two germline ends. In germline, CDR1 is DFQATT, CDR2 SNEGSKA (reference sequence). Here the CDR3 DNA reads TGCAGTGCTCTGAGGACGGATGCCTACTACGAGCAGTACTTC. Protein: CSALRTDAYYEQYF.

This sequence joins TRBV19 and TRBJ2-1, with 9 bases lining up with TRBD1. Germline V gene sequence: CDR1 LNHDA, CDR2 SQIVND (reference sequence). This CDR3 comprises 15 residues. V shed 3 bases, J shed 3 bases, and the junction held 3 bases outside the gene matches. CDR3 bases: TGTGCCAGTAGTATCCGGGACAGGGACTACAATGAGCAGTTCTTC. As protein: CASSIRDRDYNEQFF.

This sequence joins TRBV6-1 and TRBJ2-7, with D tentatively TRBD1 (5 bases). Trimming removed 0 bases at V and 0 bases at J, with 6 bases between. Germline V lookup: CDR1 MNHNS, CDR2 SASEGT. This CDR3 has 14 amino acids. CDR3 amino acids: CASSEADNSYEQYF. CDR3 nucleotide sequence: TGTGCCAGCAGTGAAGCGGACAACTCCTACGAGCAGTACTTC.

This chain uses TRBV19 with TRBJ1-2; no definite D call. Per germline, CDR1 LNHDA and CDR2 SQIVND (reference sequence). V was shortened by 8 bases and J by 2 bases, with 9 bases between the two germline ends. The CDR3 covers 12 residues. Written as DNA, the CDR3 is TGTGCCAGTGGACCGTCCAACTATGGCTACACCTTC. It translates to CASGPSNYGYTF.

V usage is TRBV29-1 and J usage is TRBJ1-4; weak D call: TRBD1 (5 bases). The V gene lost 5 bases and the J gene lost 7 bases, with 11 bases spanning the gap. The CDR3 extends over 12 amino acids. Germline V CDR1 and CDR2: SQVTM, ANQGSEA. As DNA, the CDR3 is TGCAGCGTTCTTGGGGGAAGTGAAAAACTGTTTTTT. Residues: CSVLGGSEKLFF.

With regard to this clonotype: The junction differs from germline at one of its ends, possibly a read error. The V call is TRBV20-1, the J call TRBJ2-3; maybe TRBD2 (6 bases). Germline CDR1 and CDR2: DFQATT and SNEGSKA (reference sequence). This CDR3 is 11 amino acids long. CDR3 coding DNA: TGCAGTGGGAGACTAGTGCGTACGCATTATTTT. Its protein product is CSGRLVRTHYF.

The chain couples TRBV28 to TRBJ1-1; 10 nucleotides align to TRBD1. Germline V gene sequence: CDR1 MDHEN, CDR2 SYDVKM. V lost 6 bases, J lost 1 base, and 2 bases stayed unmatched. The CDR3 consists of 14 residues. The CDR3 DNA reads TGTGCCAGCAGGGGGGACAGGGGGAACACTGAAGCTTTCTTT. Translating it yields CASRGDRGNTEAFF. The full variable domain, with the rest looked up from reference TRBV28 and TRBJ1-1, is DVKVTQSSRYLVKRTGEKVFLECVQDMDHENMFWYRQDPGLGLRLIYFSYDVKMKEKGDIPEGYSVSREKKERFSLILESASTNQTSMYLCASRGDRGNTEAFFGQGTRLTVV.

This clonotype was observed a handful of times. This CDR3 is CASSFGRYSGANVLTF. The CDR3 DNA is TGTGCCAGCAGTTTCGGACGGTACTCTGGGGCCAACGTCCTGACTTTC. The chain recombines TRBV12-3 or TRBV12-4 with TRBJ2-6; D call uncertain. The CDR3 contains 16 residues. V was trimmed by 3 bases and J by 0 bases, leaving 9 bases between them.

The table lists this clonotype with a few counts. In nucleotides, the CDR3 is TGTGCCAGCAGCCCCCAGGAGAATAGCAATCAGCCCCAGCATTTT. This gives the protein CASSPQENSNQPQHF. The chain carries TRBV4-2 and TRBJ1-5; D call uncertain. V lost 4 bases and J 0 bases, leaving 10 bases between the germline ends. The CDR3 has 15 amino acids. Germline lookup yields CDR1 LGHNA and CDR2 YNFKEQ.

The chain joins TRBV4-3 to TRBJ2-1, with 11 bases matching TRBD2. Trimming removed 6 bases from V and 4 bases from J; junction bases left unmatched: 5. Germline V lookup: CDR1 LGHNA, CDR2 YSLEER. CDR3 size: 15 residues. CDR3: CASSRGLAEYNEQFF. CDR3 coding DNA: TGCGCCAGCAGTCGGGGACTAGCGGAGTACAATGAGCAGTTCTTC.

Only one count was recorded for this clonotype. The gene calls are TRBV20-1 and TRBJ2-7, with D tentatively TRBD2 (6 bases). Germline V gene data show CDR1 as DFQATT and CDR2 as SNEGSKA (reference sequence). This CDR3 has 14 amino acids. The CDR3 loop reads CSTGGGGFSYEQYF. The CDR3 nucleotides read TGCAGCACCGGGGGAGGCGGGTTCTCCTACGAGCAGTACTTC.

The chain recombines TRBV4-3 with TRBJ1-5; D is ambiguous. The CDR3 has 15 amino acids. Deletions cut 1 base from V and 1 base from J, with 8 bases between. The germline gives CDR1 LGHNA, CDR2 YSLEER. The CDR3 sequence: CASSQAVQSNQPQHF. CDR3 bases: TGCGCCAGCAGCCAAGCCGTACAGAGCAATCAGCCCCAGCATTTT.